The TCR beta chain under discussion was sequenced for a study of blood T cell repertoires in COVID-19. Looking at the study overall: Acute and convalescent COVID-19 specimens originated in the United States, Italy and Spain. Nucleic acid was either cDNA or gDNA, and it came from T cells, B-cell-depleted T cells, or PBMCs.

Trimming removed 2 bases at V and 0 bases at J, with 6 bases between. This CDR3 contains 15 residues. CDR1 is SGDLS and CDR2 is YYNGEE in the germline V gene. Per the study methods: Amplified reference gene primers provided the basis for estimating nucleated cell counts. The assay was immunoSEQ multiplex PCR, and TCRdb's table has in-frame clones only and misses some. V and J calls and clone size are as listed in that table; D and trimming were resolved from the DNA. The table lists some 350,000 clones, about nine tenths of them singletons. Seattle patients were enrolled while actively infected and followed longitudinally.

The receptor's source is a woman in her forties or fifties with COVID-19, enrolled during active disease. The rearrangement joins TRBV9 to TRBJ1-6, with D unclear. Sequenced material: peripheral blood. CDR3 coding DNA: TGTGCCAGCAGCGTTGAGAGCTCCTATAATTCACCCCTCCACTTT. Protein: CASSVESSYNSPLHF.